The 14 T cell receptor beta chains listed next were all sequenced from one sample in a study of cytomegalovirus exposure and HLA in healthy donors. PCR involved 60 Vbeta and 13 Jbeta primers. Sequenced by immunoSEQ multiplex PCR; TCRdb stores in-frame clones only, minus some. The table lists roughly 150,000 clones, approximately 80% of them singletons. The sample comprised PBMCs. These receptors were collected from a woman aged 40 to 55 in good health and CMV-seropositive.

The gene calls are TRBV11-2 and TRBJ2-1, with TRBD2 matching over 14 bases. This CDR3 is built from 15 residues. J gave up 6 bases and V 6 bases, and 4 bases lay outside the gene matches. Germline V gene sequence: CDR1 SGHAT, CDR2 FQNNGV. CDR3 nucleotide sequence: TGTGCCAGCAGACCGACTAGCGGGGGGGCCAATGAGCAGTTCTTC. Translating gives CASRPTSGGANEQFF.

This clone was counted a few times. The CDR3 DNA is TGTGCCAGCAGCAGGGACCGGGGGGAGGACGAGCAGTACTTC. Amino acids: CASSRDRGEDEQYF. The V call is TRBV27, the J call TRBJ2-7; 7 bases fit TRBD2. The CDR3 loop spans 14 amino acids. V trimming: 6 bases; J trimming: 5 bases; junction bases outside the gene matches: 10. Germline CDR1 is MNHEY and CDR2 is SMNVEV (reference sequence).

Here the CDR3 reads CASRDEDSLNYGYTF. CDR3 nucleotides: TGTGCCAGCAGGGACGAGGACAGTCTAAACTATGGCTACACCTTC. The V and J genes are TRBV4-2 and TRBJ1-2, with TRBD1 as a possible D gene (6 bases). The V end lost 6 bases, the J end lost 2 bases, and 16 bases lay between the germline ends. Germline lookup yields CDR1 LGHNA and CDR2 YNFKEQ. The CDR3 consists of 15 residues.

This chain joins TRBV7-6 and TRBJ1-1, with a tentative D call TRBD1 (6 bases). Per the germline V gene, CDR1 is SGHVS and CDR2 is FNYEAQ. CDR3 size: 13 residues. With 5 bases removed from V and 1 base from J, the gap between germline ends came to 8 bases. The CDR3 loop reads CASSRTANTEAFF. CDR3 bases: TGTGCCAGCAGCAGGACAGCGAACACTGAAGCTTTCTTT.

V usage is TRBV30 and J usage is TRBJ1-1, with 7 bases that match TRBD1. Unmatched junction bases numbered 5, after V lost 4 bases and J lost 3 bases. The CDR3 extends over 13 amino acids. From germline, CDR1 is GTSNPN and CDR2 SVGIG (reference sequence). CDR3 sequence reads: CAWTRDSHTEAFF. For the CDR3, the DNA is TGTGCCTGGACTAGGGACAGCCACACTGAAGCTTTCTTT.

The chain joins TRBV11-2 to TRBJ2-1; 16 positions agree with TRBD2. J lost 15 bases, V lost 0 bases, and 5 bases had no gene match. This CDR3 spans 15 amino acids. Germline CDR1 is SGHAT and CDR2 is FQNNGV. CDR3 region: CASSLDGTSGGARFF. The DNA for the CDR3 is TGTGCCAGCAGCTTAGATGGGACTAGCGGGGGGGCCAGGTTCTTC.

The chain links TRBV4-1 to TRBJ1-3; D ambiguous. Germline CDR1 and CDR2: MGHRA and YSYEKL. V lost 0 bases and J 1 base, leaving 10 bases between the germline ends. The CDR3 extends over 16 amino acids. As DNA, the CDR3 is TGCGCCAGCAGCCAAGATCATCCGGTTTCTGGAAACACCATATATTTT. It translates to CASSQDHPVSGNTIYF.

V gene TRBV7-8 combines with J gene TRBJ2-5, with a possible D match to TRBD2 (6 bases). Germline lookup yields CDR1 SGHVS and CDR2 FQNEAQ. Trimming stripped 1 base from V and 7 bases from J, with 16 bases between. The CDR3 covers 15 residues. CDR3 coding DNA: TGTGCCAGCAGCTTAGTTACAGGAGGGTCCGGGACCCAGTACTTC. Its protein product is CASSLVTGGSGTQYF.

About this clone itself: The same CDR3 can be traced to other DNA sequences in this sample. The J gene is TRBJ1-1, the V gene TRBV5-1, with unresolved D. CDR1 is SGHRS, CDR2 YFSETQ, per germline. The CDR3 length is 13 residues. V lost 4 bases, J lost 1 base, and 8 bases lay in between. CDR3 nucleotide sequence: TGCGCCAGCAGCCTGGCCGGGAACACTGAAGCTTTCTTT. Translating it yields CASSLAGNTEAFF. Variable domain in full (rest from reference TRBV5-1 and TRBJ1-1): KAGVTQTPRYLIKTRGQQVTLSCSPISGHRSVSWYQQTPGQGLQFLFEYFSETQRNKGNFPGRFSGRQFSNSRSEMNVSTLELGDSALYLCASSLAGNTEAFFGQGTRLTVV.

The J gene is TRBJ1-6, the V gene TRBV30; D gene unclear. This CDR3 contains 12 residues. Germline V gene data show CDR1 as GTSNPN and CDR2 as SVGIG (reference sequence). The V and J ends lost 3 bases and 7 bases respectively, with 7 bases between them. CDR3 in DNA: TGTGCCTGGAGCCCTGGCAATTCACCCCTCCACTTT. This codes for CAWSPGNSPLHF. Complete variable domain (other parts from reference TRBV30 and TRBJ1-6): SQTIHQWPATLVQPVGSPLSLECTVEGTSNPNLYWYRQAAGRGLQLLFYSVGIGQISSEVPQNLSASRPQDRQFILSSKKLLLSDSGFYLCAWSPGNSPLHFGNGTRLTVT.

CDR3 protein: CASSKGQSIGYTF. The CDR3 bases are TGTGCCAGCAGTAAGGGACAGTCAATTGGCTACACCTTC. The rearrangement joins TRBV6-1 to TRBJ1-2, with 7 positions matching TRBD1. V dropped 5 bases and J dropped 7; count of bases not matched to a gene: 7. The CDR3 covers 13 residues. Germline CDR1 and CDR2: MNHNS and SASEGT.

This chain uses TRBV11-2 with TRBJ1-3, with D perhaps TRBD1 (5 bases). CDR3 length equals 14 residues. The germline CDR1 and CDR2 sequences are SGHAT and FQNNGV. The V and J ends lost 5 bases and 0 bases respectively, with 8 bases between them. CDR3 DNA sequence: TGTGCCAGCAGCCGGGGGTTCTCTGGAAACACCATATATTTT. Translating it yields CASSRGFSGNTIYF.

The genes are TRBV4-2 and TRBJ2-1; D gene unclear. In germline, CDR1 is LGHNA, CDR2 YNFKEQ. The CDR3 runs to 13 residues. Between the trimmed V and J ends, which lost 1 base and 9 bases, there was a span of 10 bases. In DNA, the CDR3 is TGTGCCAGCAGCCAAGGACCAGAGGTTGAGCAGTTCTTC. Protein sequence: CASSQGPEVEQFF.

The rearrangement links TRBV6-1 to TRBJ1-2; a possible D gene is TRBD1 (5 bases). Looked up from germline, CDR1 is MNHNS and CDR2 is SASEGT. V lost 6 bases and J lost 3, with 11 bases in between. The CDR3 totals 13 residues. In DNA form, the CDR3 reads TGTGCCAGCAGACTACGGGGGGACTATGGCTACACCTTC. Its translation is CASRLRGDYGYTF.